These T cell receptor beta chains were read from a single sample in a study of blood T cell repertoires in COVID-19. Generated by immunoSEQ multiplex PCR, the TCRdb table keeps only in-frame clones and is missing some. Of 200,000 to 250,000 clones in the sample, about four fifths were seen once. Sequences were obtained from PBMCs or T cells enriched from blood (not recorded which). The receptors originated from a woman aged 60-70 years who had recovered from COVID-19. The CDR3 runs from the conserved cysteine through the conserved F or W. The D gene is left open where the match is weak. The size field is filled for only some rows; it gives once, few, many or a size class.

J gene: TRBJ1-4
V gene: TRBV4-1
D gene: TRBD1
clone size: .
CDR3 DNA: TGCGCCAGCAGCCATCGGGACAGGGGGAATGAAAAACTGTTTTTT
CDR3 protein: CASSHRDRGNEKLFF

J gene: TRBJ1-3
V gene: TRBV14
D gene: TRBD1
clone size: .
CDR3 DNA: TGTGCCAGCAGCCAAGCAGGGGGCGAAAACACCATATATTTT
CDR3 protein: CASSQAGGENTIYF

J gene: TRBJ1-3
V gene: TRBV21-1
D gene: .
clone size: .
CDR3 DNA: TGTGCCAGCAGCAAGGGACAGCCCTACTCTGGAAACACCATATATTTT
CDR3 protein: CASSKGQPYSGNTIYF

J gene: TRBJ2-6
V gene: TRBV5-1
D gene: TRBD2
clone size: .
CDR3 DNA: TGCGCCAGCAGCTCGTTAGCGGGAGGCTTCTCTGGGGCCAACGTCCTGACTTTC
CDR3 protein: CASSSLAGGFSGANVLTF

J gene: TRBJ2-3
V gene: TRBV7-2
D gene: .
clone size: .
CDR3 DNA: TGTGCCAGCAGCTTGGGGCCATTACCCACAGATACGCAGTATTTT
CDR3 protein: CASSLGPLPTDTQYF

J gene: TRBJ1-2
V gene: TRBV4-2
D gene: TRBD1
clone size: .
CDR3 DNA: TGTGCCAGCAGCCAAGTCGGGACAGGGGGCTATGGCTACACCTTC
CDR3 protein: CASSQVGTGGYGYTF

J gene: TRBJ2-1
V gene: TRBV5-1
D gene: .
clone size: .
CDR3 DNA: TGCGCCAGCAGCCCTCGGGGCGGCACTGGGGGGTACAATGAGCAGTTCTTC
CDR3 protein: CASSPRGGTGGYNEQFF

J gene: TRBJ2-7
V gene: TRBV10-3
D gene: .
clone size: .
CDR3 DNA: TGTGCCAGCCGGGACACTCTCTACGAGCAGTACTTC
CDR3 protein: CASRDTLYEQYF

J gene: TRBJ1-1
V gene: TRBV6-5
D gene: TRBD1
clone size: once
CDR3 DNA: TGTGCCAGCATTGGGACAGGGGGCAACACTGAAGCTTTCTTT
CDR3 protein: CASIGTGGNTEAFF

J gene: TRBJ2-2
V gene: TRBV18
D gene: .
clone size: .
CDR3 DNA: TGTGCCAGCTCACCGAGTATGTTTAACACCGGGGAGCTGTTTTTT
CDR3 protein: CASSPSMFNTGELFF

J gene: TRBJ2-7
V gene: TRBV3-1/TRBV3-2
D gene: TRBD2
clone size: .
CDR3 DNA: TGTGCCAGCAGCCCCTCTGTCGGGAGGGCGAACGAGCAGTACTTC
CDR3 protein: CASSPSVGRANEQYF

J gene: TRBJ1-3
V gene: TRBV11-1
D gene: .
clone size: .
CDR3 DNA: TGTGCCAGCAGCCCAGACAGTCGGGCTGGAAACACCATATATTTT
CDR3 protein: CASSPDSRAGNTIYF

J gene: TRBJ2-1
V gene: TRBV9
D gene: TRBD2
clone size: few
CDR3 DNA: TGTGCCAGCAGCGACGGGACTAGCGGGCGAGGATCCTACAATGAGCAGTTCTTC
CDR3 protein: CASSDGTSGRGSYNEQFF

J gene: TRBJ1-5
V gene: TRBV19
D gene: TRBD1
clone size: once
CDR3 DNA: TGTGCCAGCCGGACAGGGATTAGCAATCAGCCCCAGCATTTT
CDR3 protein: CASRTGISNQPQHF

J gene: TRBJ2-5
V gene: TRBV3-1/TRBV3-2
D gene: .
clone size: .
CDR3 DNA: TGTGCCAGCAGCCAAGATCGGGGTAGCTGGGAGACCCAGTACTTC
CDR3 protein: CASSQDRGSWETQYF

J gene: TRBJ2-2
V gene: TRBV6-1
D gene: TRBD1
clone size: .
CDR3 DNA: TGTGCCAGCAGTGACGTATACAGGGGTGGGGAGCTGTTTTTT
CDR3 protein: CASSDVYRGGELFF

J gene: TRBJ1-5
V gene: TRBV2
D gene: TRBD1
clone size: .
CDR3 DNA: TGTGCCAGCAGTGAAGCGCAAGGGGGCAGTCAGCCCCAGCATTTT
CDR3 protein: CASSEAQGGSQPQHF

J gene: TRBJ2-1
V gene: TRBV2
D gene: .
clone size: .
CDR3 DNA: TGTGCCAGCACCGGTAGCGTCGACAATGAGCAGTTCTTC
CDR3 protein: CASTGSVDNEQFF

J gene: TRBJ2-5
V gene: TRBV5-1
D gene: .
clone size: .
CDR3 DNA: TGCGCCAGCAGCTTGGATGCAGGGGATGGAGAGACCCAGTACTTC
CDR3 protein: CASSLDAGDGETQYF

J gene: TRBJ1-2
V gene: TRBV4-1
D gene: TRBD1
clone size: .
CDR3 DNA: TGCGCCAGCAGCCAAGGGGGACAGCCCTATGGCTACACCTTC
CDR3 protein: CASSQGGQPYGYTF

J gene: TRBJ1-4
V gene: TRBV6-5
D gene: TRBD1
clone size: few
CDR3 DNA: TGTGCCAGCAGCGTCGGGACAGGGTTAGAAAAACTGTTTTTT
CDR3 protein: CASSVGTGLEKLFF

J gene: TRBJ1-5
V gene: TRBV6-2/TRBV6-3
D gene: .
clone size: .
CDR3 DNA: TGTGCCAGCAGTTATCCGGGAGGGGGGCGTCTATACGGCCAGCCCCAGCATTTT
CDR3 protein: CASSYPGGGRLYGQPQHF

J gene: TRBJ1-2
V gene: TRBV29-1
D gene: .
clone size: .
CDR3 DNA: TGCAGCGTTAACATGGAGCAGTCGGGGTATGGCTACACCTTC
CDR3 protein: CSVNMEQSGYGYTF

J gene: TRBJ1-4
V gene: TRBV9
D gene: .
clone size: .
CDR3 DNA: TGTGCCAGCAGCCCCGGCGGTGGTGGTGCAACTAATGAAAAACTGTTTTTT
CDR3 protein: CASSPGGGGATNEKLFF

J gene: TRBJ2-5
V gene: TRBV5-4
D gene: TRBD1
clone size: .
CDR3 DNA: TGTGCCAGCAGCTACCCGGACAGGGGGCGAGAGACCCAGTACTTC
CDR3 protein: CASSYPDRGRETQYF

J gene: TRBJ2-7
V gene: TRBV6-5
D gene: TRBD1
clone size: .
CDR3 DNA: TGTGCCAGCAGTTACGAGGAAGGGGGCTATCGCTACGAGCAGTACTTC
CDR3 protein: CASSYEEGGYRYEQYF

J gene: TRBJ1-3
V gene: TRBV30
D gene: .
clone size: .
CDR3 DNA: TGTGCCTGGAGTTCCATGAGCTCTGGAAACACCATATATTTT
CDR3 protein: CAWSSMSSGNTIYF

J gene: TRBJ1-1
V gene: TRBV27
D gene: .
clone size: .
CDR3 DNA: TGTGCCAGCAGTTTAGGCGGAGTGGCTGAAGCTTTCTTT
CDR3 protein: CASSLGGVAEAFF

J gene: TRBJ2-4
V gene: TRBV7-2
D gene: .
clone size: .
CDR3 DNA: TGTGCCAGCAGCCAAGCCCTAGCCAAAAACATTCAGTACTTC
CDR3 protein: CASSQALAKNIQYF

J gene: TRBJ2-7
V gene: TRBV9
D gene: TRBD2
clone size: .
CDR3 DNA: TGTGCCAGCAGCGTAAGTAGCGGGGGGGCAGTCTACGAGCAGTACTTC
CDR3 protein: CASSVSSGGAVYEQYF

J gene: TRBJ2-2
V gene: TRBV18
D gene: .
clone size: .
CDR3 DNA: TGTGCCAGCTCACCCCCGGGAAACACCGGGGAGCTGTTTTTT
CDR3 protein: CASSPPGNTGELFF

J gene: TRBJ1-1
V gene: TRBV5-1
D gene: TRBD1
clone size: .
CDR3 DNA: TGCGCCAGCAGCTTAGATGACAGGGGGTACACTGAAGCTTTCTTT
CDR3 protein: CASSLDDRGYTEAFF

J gene: TRBJ2-5
V gene: TRBV5-1
D gene: TRBD2
clone size: .
CDR3 DNA: TGCGCCAGCAGCCCGGGGACTAGCGGGGGGGCTGTAAGAGAGACCCAGTACTTC
CDR3 protein: CASSPGTSGGAVRETQYF

J gene: TRBJ1-2
V gene: TRBV2
D gene: TRBD1
clone size: .
CDR3 DNA: TGTGCCAGCTCTCAGACAGGGGGAAGTTACACCTTC
CDR3 protein: CASSQTGGSYTF

J gene: TRBJ1-5
V gene: TRBV6-5
D gene: TRBD1
clone size: .
CDR3 DNA: TGTGCCAGCAGTCCGACAGGGGAGGATCAGCCCCAGCATTTT
CDR3 protein: CASSPTGEDQPQHF

J gene: TRBJ1-5
V gene: TRBV5-5
D gene: .
clone size: .
CDR3 DNA: TGTGCCAGCAGCTTGCGTCGGGAGGGACAGCCCCAGCATTTT
CDR3 protein: CASSLRREGQPQHF

J gene: TRBJ1-5
V gene: TRBV19
D gene: .
clone size: .
CDR3 DNA: TGTGCCAGTAGTATAGTAGGGGGATCCAATCAGCCCCAGCATTTT
CDR3 protein: CASSIVGGSNQPQHF

J gene: TRBJ2-4
V gene: TRBV11-2
D gene: TRBD2
clone size: .
CDR3 DNA: TGTGCCAGCAGCTTAGAGCGGGGGCTAGCGGGAAACATTCAGTACTTC
CDR3 protein: CASSLERGLAGNIQYF